This T cell receptor beta chain was documented in a study of T cell responses to AZD1222 COVID-19 vaccine. The repertoire was sequenced with immunoSEQ multiplex PCR; TCRdb's copy has only in-frame clones and lacks some. The sample shows 100,000 to 150,000 clones, 85% to 95% of them seen only once. The germline gives CDR1 LGHNA, CDR2 YNFKEQ. V was trimmed by 0 bases and J by 8 bases, leaving 14 bases between them. The CDR3 is 15 residues long. Specimen: peripheral blood, collected on day 0 of AZD1222 vaccination. The receptor was derived from an adult in good health. The V call is TRBV4-2, the J call TRBJ2-1; D is perhaps TRBD1 (6 bases). The CDR3 DNA sequence: TGTGCCAGCAGCCAAGATAAGAGGGGGATAGATGAGCAGTTCTTC. Encoded protein: CASSQDKRGIDEQFF.